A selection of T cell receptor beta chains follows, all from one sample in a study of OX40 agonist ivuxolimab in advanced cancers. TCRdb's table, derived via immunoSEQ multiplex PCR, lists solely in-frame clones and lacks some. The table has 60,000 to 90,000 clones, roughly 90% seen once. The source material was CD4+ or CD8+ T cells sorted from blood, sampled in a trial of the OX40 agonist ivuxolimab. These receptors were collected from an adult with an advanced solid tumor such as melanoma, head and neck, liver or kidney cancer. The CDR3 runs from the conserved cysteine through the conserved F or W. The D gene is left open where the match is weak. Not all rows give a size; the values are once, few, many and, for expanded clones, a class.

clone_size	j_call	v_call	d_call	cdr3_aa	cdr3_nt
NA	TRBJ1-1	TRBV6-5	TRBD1	CASTSTGGETEAFF	TGTGCCAGCACCTCGACAGGGGGAGAAACTGAAGCTTTCTTT
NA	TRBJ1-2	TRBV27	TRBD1	CATCPGTVPSNYGYTF	TGTGCCACCTGTCCCGGGACAGTACCATCTAACTATGGCTACACCTTC
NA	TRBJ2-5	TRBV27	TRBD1	CASSFGTGRGETQYF	TGTGCCAGCAGTTTTGGGACAGGGAGAGGAGAGACCCAGTACTTC
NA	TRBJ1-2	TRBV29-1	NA	CSVWGGSYGYTF	TGCAGCGTGTGGGGCGGGAGCTATGGCTACACCTTC
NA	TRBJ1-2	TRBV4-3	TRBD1	CASSQEGTGVGYTF	TGCGCCAGCAGCCAAGAGGGGACAGGGGTTGGCTACACCTTC
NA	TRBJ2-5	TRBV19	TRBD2	CASSIPGLAGVSSETQYF	TGTGCCAGTAGTATTCCGGGACTAGCGGGAGTGAGTTCAGAGACCCAGTACTTC
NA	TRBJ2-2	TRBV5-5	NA	CASSSSPRANTGELFF	TGTGCCAGCAGCTCCTCCCCCAGGGCGAACACCGGGGAGCTGTTTTTT
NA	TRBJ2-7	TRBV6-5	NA	CASSYAPGGAYEQYF	TGTGCCAGCAGTTACGCGCCCGGGGGAGCCTACGAGCAGTACTTC
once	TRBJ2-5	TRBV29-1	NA	CSVEDTGGEETQYF	TGCAGCGTTGAAGATACGGGGGGCGAGGAGACCCAGTACTTC
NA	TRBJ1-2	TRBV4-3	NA	CASSQDGPGRSAIYGYTF	TGCGCCAGCAGCCAAGATGGTCCAGGGAGGTCGGCAATTTATGGCTACACCTTC